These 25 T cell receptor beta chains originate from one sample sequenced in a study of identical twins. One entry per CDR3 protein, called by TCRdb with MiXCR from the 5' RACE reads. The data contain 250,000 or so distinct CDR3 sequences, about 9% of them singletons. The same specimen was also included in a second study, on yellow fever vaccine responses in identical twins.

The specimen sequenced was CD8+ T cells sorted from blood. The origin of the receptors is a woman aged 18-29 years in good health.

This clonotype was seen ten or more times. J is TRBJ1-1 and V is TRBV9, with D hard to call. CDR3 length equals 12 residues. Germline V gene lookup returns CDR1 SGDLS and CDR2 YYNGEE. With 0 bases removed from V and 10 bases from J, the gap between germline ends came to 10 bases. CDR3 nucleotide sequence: TGTGCCAGCAGCGTAGGGGGTTCGCCAGCTTTCTTT. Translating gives CASSVGGSPAFF.

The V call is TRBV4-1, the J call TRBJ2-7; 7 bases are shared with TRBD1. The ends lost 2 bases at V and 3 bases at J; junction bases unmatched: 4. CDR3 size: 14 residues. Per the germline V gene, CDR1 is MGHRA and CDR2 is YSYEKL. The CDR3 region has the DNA TGCGCCAGCAGCCAACCCGGACAGGACTACGAGCAGTACTTC. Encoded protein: CASSQPGQDYEQYF.

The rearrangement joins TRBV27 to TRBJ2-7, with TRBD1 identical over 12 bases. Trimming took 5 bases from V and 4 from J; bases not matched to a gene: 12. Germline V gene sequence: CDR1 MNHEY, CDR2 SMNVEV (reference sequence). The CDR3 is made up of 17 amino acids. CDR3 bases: TGTGCCAGCAGTACCGGGACAGGGGGCCCAACTATATACGAGCAGTACTTC. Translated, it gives CASSTGTGGPTIYEQYF.

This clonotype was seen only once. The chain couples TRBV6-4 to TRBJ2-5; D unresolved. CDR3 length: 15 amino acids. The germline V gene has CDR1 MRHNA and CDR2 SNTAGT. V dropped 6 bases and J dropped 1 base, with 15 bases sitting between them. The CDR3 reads CASSPSVDGQETQYF. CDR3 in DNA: TGTGCCAGCAGCCCCTCTGTTGATGGCCAAGAGACCCAGTACTTC.

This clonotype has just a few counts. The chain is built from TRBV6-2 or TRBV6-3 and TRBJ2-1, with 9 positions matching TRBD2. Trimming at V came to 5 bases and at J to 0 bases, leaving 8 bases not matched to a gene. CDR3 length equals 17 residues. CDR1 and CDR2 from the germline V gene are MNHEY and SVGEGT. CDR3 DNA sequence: TGTGCCAGCAGTCCGATTAGCGGGAGAAACTCCTACAATGAGCAGTTCTTC. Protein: CASSPISGRNSYNEQFF.

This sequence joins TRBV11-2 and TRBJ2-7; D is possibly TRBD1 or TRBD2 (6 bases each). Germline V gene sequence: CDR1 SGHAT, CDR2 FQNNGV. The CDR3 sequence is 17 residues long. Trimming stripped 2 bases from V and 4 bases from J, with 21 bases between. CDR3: CASSLMGGGDFFYEQYF. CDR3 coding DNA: TGTGCCAGCAGCTTAATGGGGGGCGGGGACTTCTTTTACGAGCAGTACTTC.

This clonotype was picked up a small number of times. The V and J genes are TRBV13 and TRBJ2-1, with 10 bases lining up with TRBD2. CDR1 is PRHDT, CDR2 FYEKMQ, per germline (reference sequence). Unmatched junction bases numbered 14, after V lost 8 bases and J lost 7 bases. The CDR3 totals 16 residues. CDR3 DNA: TGTGCCAGCGGGAAGCGGGGGGGCCCGCCCCATAATGAGCAGTTCTTC. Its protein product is CASGKRGGPPHNEQFF.

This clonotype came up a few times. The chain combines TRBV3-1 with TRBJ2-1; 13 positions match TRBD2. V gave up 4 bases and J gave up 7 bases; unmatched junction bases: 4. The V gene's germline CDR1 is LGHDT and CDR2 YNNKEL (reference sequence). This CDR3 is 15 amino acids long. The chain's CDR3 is CASSRGTSGENEQFF. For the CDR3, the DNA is TGTGCCAGCAGCCGGGGGACTAGCGGGGAGAATGAGCAGTTCTTC.

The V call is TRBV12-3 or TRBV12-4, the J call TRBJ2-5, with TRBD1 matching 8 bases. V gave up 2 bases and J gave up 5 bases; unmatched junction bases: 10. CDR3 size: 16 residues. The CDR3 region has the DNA TGTGCCAGCAGTTTACGCCGGACAGGGTATCAGGAGACCCAGTACTTC. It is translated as CASSLRRTGYQETQYF.

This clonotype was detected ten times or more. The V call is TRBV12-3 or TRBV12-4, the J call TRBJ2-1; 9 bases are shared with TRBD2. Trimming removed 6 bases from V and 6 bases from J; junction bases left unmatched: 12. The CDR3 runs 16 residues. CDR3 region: CASSPTSGGGGNEQFF. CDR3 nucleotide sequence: TGTGCCAGCAGCCCGACTAGCGGAGGAGGGGGCAATGAGCAGTTCTTC.

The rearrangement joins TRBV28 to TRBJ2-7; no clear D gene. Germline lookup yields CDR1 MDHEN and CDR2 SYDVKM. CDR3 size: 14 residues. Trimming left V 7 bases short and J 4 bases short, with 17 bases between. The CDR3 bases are TGTGCCAGCAAGTTTACGGAAGGCTTTTACGAGCAGTACTTC. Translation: CASKFTEGFYEQYF.

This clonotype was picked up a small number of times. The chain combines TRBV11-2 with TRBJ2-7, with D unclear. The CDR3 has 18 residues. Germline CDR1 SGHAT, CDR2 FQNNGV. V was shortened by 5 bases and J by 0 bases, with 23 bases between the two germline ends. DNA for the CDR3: TGTGCCAGCAGCATCCCGGGCCCCCCCGAGCAGCTCTCCTACGAGCAGTACTTC. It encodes CASSIPGPPEQLSYEQYF.

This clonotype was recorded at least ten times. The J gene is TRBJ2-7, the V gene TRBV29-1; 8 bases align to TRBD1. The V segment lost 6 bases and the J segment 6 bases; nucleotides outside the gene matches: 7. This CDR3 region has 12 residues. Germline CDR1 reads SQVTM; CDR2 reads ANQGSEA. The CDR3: CSVRAQGGEQYF. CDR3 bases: TGCAGCGTACGGGCACAGGGGGGCGAGCAGTACTTC.

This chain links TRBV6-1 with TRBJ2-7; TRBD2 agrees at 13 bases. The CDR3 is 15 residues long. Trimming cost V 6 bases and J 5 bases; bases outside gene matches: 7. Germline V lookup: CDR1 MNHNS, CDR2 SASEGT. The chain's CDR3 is CASSLTSGRLHEQYF. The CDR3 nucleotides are TGTGCCAGCAGCCTGACTAGCGGGAGGCTCCACGAGCAGTACTTC.

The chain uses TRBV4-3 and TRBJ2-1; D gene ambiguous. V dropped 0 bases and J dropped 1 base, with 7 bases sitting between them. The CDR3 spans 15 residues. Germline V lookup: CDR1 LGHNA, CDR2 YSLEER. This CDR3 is CASSQEWGSYNEQFF. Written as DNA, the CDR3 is TGCGCCAGCAGCCAAGAATGGGGTTCCTACAATGAGCAGTTCTTC.

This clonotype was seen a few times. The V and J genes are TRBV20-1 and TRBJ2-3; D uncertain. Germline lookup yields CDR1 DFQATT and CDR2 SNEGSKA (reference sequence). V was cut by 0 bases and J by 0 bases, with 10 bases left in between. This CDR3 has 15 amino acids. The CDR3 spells CSARDLSWSTDTQYF. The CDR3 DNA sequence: TGCAGTGCTAGAGATTTGAGTTGGAGCACAGATACGCAGTATTTT.

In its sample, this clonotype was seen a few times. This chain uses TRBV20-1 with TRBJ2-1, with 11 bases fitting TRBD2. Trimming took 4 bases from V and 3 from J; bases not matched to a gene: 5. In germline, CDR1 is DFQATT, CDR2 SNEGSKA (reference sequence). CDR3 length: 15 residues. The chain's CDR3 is CSATTGTSGYNEQFF. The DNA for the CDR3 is TGCAGTGCTACTACCGGGACTAGCGGCTACAATGAGCAGTTCTTC.

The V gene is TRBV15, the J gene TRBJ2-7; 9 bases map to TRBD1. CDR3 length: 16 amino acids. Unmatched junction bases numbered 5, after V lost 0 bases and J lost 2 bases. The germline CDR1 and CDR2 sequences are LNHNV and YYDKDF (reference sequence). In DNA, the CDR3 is TGTGCCACCAGCAGAGAGGCTGGACAGGGGACCTACGAGCAGTACTTC. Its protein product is CATSREAGQGTYEQYF.

The CDR3 region has the DNA TGTGCCAGCAGCTTTTTCCCTAGCGAGTTGTACAATGAGCAGTTCTTC. This translates into CASSFFPSELYNEQFF. The chain recombines TRBV7-9 with TRBJ2-1, with a weak D call TRBD2 (6 bases). The CDR3 is 16 residues long. V lost 3 bases and J lost 4, with 16 bases in between. Looked up from germline, CDR1 is SEHNR and CDR2 is FQNEAQ (reference sequence).

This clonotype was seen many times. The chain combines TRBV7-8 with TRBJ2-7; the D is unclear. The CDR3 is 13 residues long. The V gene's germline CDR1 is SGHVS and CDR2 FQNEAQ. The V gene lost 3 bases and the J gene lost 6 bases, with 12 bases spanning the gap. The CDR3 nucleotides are TGTGCCAGCAGCTTGAACCAGGTCATCGAGCAGTACTTC. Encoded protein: CASSLNQVIEQYF.

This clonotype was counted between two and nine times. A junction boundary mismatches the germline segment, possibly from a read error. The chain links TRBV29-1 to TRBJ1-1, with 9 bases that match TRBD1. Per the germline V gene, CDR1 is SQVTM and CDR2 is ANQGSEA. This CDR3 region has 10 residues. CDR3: CSVETGQGVF. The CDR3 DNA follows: TGCAGCGTTGAAACGGGACAGGGTGTCTTT.

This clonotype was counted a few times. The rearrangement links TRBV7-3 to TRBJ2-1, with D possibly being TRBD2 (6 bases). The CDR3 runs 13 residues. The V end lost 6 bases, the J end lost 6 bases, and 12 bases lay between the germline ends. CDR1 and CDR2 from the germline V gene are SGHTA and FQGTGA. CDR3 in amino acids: CASRSATSNEQFF. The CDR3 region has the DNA TGTGCCAGCAGGTCTGCGACTAGCAATGAGCAGTTCTTC. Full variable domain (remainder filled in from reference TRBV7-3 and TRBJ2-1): GAGVSQTPSNKVTEKGKYVELRCDPISGHTALYWYRQSLGQGPEFLIYFQGTGAADDSGLPNDRFFAVRPEGSVSTLKIQRTERGDSAVYLCASRSATSNEQFFGPGTRLTVL.

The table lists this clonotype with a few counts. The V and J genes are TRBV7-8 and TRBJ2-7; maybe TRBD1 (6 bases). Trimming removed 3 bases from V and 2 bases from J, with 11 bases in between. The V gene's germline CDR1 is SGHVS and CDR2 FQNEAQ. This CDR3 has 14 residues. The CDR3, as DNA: TGTGCCAGCAGCTTGTTGGACAGTGCCTACGAGCAGTACTTC. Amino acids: CASSLLDSAYEQYF.

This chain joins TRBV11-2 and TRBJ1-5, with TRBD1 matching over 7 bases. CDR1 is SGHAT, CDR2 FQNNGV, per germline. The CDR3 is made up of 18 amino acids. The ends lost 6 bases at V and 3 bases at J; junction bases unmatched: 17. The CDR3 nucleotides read TGTGCCAGCAGTAAGGCGGCGTCCCGGGACAGAGACAATCAGCCCCAGCATTTT. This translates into CASSKAASRDRDNQPQHF. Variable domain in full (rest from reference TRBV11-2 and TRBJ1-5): EAGVAQSPRYKIIEKRQSVAFWCNPISGHATLYWYQQILGQGPKLLIQFQNNGVVDDSQLPKDRFSAERLKGVDSTLKIQPAKLEDSAVYLCASSKAASRDRDNQPQHFGDGTRLSIL.

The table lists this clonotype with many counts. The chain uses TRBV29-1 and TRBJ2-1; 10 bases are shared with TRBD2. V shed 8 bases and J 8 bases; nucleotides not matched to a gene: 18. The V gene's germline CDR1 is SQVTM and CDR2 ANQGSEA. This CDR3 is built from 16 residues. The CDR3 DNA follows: TGCAGCACGTCATTCGCTACTAGCGGGGACGATTATGAGCAGTTCTTC. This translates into CSTSFATSGDDYEQFF.